This T cell receptor (beta chain) was observed in a study of PD-1 blockade in classical Hodgkin lymphoma. Overall study findings and caveats: By cycle point C4D1, TCR diversity had risen significantly in CD4+ cells (but not CD8+ cells).

CDR1 SGHTA and CDR2 FQGTGA come from the germline V gene. CDR3 length equals 14 residues. The ends were cut back, 5 bases at V and 3 bases at J, with 14 bases in the middle. Some clones are missing from TCRdb's copy, which holds only in-frame ones; the method was immunoSEQ multiplex PCR. The table shows 25,000 to 35,000 clones, with over 80% occurring only once. For this clone: The antigen remains undetermined.

Autologous stem cell transplantation was followed by relapse in every patient, and brentuximab vedotin exposure varied. The chain joins TRBV7-3 to TRBJ2-7; possibly TRBD2 for D (6 bases). This sequence originates from a human donor with classical Hodgkin lymphoma. Sequenced material: peripheral blood mononuclear cells (PBMCs), taken before the second cycle of nivolumab. The CDR3 DNA is TGTGCCAGCAGCCCACAGCCCGGGGGCTACGAGCAGTACTTC. This encodes CASSPQPGGYEQYF.